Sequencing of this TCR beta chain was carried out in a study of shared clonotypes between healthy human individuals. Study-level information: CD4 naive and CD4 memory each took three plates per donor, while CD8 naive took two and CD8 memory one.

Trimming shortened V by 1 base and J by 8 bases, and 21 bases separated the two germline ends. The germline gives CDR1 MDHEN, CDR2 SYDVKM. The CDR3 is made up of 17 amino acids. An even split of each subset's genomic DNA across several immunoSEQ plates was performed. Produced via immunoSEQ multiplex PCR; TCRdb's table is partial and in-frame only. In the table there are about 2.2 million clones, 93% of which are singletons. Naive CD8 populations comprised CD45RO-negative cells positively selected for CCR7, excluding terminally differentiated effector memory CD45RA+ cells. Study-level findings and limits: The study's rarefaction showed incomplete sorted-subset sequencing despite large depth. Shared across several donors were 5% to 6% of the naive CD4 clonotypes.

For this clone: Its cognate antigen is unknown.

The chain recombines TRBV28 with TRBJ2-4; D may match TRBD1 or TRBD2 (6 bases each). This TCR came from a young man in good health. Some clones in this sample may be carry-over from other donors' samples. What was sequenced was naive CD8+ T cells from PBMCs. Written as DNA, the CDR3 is TGTGCCAGCAGTTTATCCGGGGGCGGTCGGGAATGGGACATTCAGTACTTC. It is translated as CASSLSGGGREWDIQYF.